One and the same sample provided the 10 T cell receptor beta chains below, sequenced in a study of blood T cell repertoires in COVID-19. Assay used: immunoSEQ multiplex PCR; TCRdb lists only in-frame clones, some missing. The repertoire consists of roughly 310,000 clones, with roughly 90% occurring once and the leading ten covering roughly 2.9%. Sequenced sample: peripheral blood. These receptors originate from a woman aged 30 to 39 with COVID-19, enrolled during active disease.

This chain joins TRBV11-1 and TRBJ1-1, with TRBD1 as a possible D gene (5 bases). V was shortened by 2 bases and J by 3 bases, with 13 bases between the two germline ends. CDR3 length equals 15 residues. From germline, CDR1 is SGHAT and CDR2 FQDESV (reference sequence). As DNA, the CDR3 is TGTGCCAGCAGCTTATCGTCAGGGAGGCACACTGAAGCTTTCTTT. It translates to CASSLSSGRHTEAFF.

The chain recombines TRBV27 with TRBJ2-1, with D perhaps matching TRBD2 (5 bases). The CDR3 runs 14 residues. Deletions cut 5 bases from V and 1 base from J, with 9 bases between. CDR1 MNHEY and CDR2 SMNVEV come from the germline V gene (reference sequence). CDR3 amino acids: CASSSGLSYNEQFF. CDR3 DNA: TGTGCCAGCAGTAGCGGTCTTTCCTACAATGAGCAGTTCTTC.

This clone was found once. This chain connects TRBV28 to TRBJ1-4, with D perhaps TRBD1 (5 bases). The CDR3 runs 13 residues. Germline lookup yields CDR1 MDHEN and CDR2 SYDVKM. V lost 5 bases and J lost 4, with 8 bases in between. The CDR3 sequence: CASSPGGNEKLFF. The DNA for the CDR3 is TGTGCCAGCAGTCCGGGGGGTAATGAAAAACTGTTTTTT.

V gene TRBV6-1 combines with J gene TRBJ1-2; possibly TRBD1 for D (6 bases). Deletions cut 3 bases from V and 7 bases from J, with 15 bases between. Germline lookup yields CDR1 MNHNS and CDR2 SASEGT. CDR3 length: 14 amino acids. For the CDR3, the DNA is TGTGCCAGCAGTGAGACCGGGACAAATCTTGGCTACACCTTC. Translating gives CASSETGTNLGYTF.

This clone has just one count. The chain is built from TRBV6-5 and TRBJ2-7; D is undetermined. The CDR3 sequence is 14 residues long. Germline V gene data show CDR1 as MNHEY and CDR2 as SVGAGI. The V gene lost 6 bases and the J gene lost 3 bases, with 15 bases spanning the gap. The CDR3 protein is CASRPTSEVYEQYF. The CDR3 region has the DNA TGTGCCAGCAGGCCCACCTCCGAGGTCTACGAGCAGTACTTC.

The rearrangement links TRBV5-1 to TRBJ2-1; 10 bases are shared with TRBD1. J gave up 6 bases and V 4 bases, and 7 bases lay outside the gene matches. The CDR3 consists of 15 residues. Germline assignment: CDR1 SGHRS and CDR2 YFSETQ. DNA of the CDR3: TGCGCCAGCAGCGCAGGACAGGGGGATGTCAATGAGCAGTTCTTC. Translation: CASSAGQGDVNEQFF. Using reference TRBV5-1 and TRBJ2-1 for the parts outside the CDR3, the full variable domain is KAGVTQTPRYLIKTRGQQVTLSCSPISGHRSVSWYQQTPGQGLQFLFEYFSETQRNKGNFPGRFSGRQFSNSRSEMNVSTLELGDSALYLCASSAGQGDVNEQFFGPGTRLTVL.

The rearrangement uses TRBV9 and TRBJ2-1; 12 bases align to TRBD2. Germline V gene data show CDR1 as SGDLS and CDR2 as YYNGEE. With V trimmed by 1 base and J by 7 bases, 12 bases remained unmatched. The CDR3 has 18 residues. The CDR3 DNA is TGTGCCAGCAGCGTAAGCAAGGCTAGCGGGAGGGATAGGAATGAGCAGTTCTTC. Translation: CASSVSKASGRDRNEQFF.

CDR3 region: CASSLGGSTNEKLFF. The CDR3, as DNA: TGTGCCAGCAGCTTAGGGGGCTCCACTAATGAAAAACTGTTTTTT. V usage is TRBV5-6 and J usage is TRBJ1-4; TRBD1 agrees at 7 bases. The J segment lost 2 bases and the V segment lost 2 bases, leaving 3 bases of the junction unmatched. This CDR3 region has 15 residues. Germline CDR1 reads SGHDT; CDR2 reads YYEEEE.

The rearrangement uses TRBV5-4 and TRBJ2-7; 7 bases are shared with TRBD1. Germline trimming cut 2 bases from V and 3 bases from J; bases unmatched to any gene: 8. The CDR3 has 15 residues. Germline V gene sequence: CDR1 SGHNT, CDR2 YYREEE (reference sequence). CDR3 in amino acids: CASSLFDRAGYEQYF. The CDR3 DNA follows: TGTGCCAGCAGCTTATTTGACAGGGCAGGCTACGAGCAGTACTTC.

CDR3 amino acids: CASSVASGSYEQYF. CDR3 sequence (DNA): TGTGCCAGCAGCGTTGCTAGCGGCTCCTACGAGCAGTACTTC. The chain uses TRBV11-2 and TRBJ2-7; the match to TRBD2 covers 7 bases. Germline loops: CDR1 SGHAT, CDR2 FQNNGV. V was pared by 5 bases and J by 0 bases, with 4 bases of the junction left unmatched. This CDR3 has 14 residues.